Below, 25 T cell receptor beta chains from the same sample are listed, as sequenced in a study of blood T cell repertoires in COVID-19. Using immunoSEQ multiplex PCR, the repertoire was profiled, and TCRdb retains in-frame clones only, with some absent. The sample yields approximately 200,000 clones, 80% to 85% seen once. Specimen: peripheral blood. All receptors come from a woman under 40 with acute or convalescent COVID-19.

The chain carries TRBV11-2 and TRBJ2-7; TRBD1 aligns across 8 bases. The CDR3 has 15 amino acids. Per the germline V gene, CDR1 is SGHAT and CDR2 is FQNNGV. The V gene end was trimmed by 1 base and the J gene end by 3 bases; junction bases not matched to a gene: 5. The CDR3 nucleotides read TGTGCCAGCAGCTTAGGACAGGGGACATACTACGAGCAGTACTTC. Protein product: CASSLGQGTYYEQYF.

A few counts support this clone. The DNA of the CDR3 is TGTGCCACAAAGGTGGTCGGGACTAATGAAAAACTGTTTTTT. Residues: CATKVVGTNEKLFF. The chain has TRBV28 and TRBJ1-4; D uncertain. Looked up from germline, CDR1 is MDHEN and CDR2 is SYDVKM. The ends were cut back, 10 bases at V and 2 bases at J, with 14 bases in the middle. CDR3 size: 14 residues.

The chain uses TRBV10-2 and TRBJ2-7; 7 bases agree with TRBD1. CDR1 and CDR2 from the germline V gene are WSHSY and SAAADI. CDR3 length: 13 residues. The V gene end was trimmed by 4 bases and the J gene end by 7 bases; junction bases not matched to a gene: 7. The CDR3 DNA reads as TGCGCCAGCAGTGCACAGGGGATGGGGGAGCAGTACTTC. Amino acids: CASSAQGMGEQYF.

V is TRBV27 and J is TRBJ2-5; TRBD2 agrees at 7 bases. After removal of 4 bases from V and 5 bases from J, the junction contained 7 bases not matched to a gene. Looked up from germline, CDR1 is MNHEY and CDR2 is SMNVEV (reference sequence). The CDR3 covers 14 residues. The CDR3 region is CASSSRLAGETQYF. The CDR3 DNA is TGTGCCAGCAGTTCCCGACTAGCAGGCGAGACCCAGTACTTC.

V and J are TRBV7-2 and TRBJ1-2; 11 bases line up with TRBD1. V was clipped by 5 bases and J by 4 bases; unmatched bases: 6. Germline V CDR1 and CDR2: SGHTA, FQGNSA. The CDR3 extends over 15 amino acids. CDR3 in amino acids: CASSLSGQGAYGYTF. In DNA form, the CDR3 reads TGTGCCAGCAGCCTCTCTGGACAGGGGGCCTATGGCTACACCTTC.

This chain's CDR3 is CATSDQRWDTQYF. The CDR3 DNA reads TGTGCCACCAGTGATCAGCGTTGGGATACGCAGTATTTT. The chain couples TRBV24-1 to TRBJ2-3; no clear D gene. CDR1 and CDR2 from the germline V gene are KGHDR and SFDVKD. The CDR3 consists of 13 residues. The ends were cut back, 3 bases at V and 6 bases at J, with 9 bases in the middle.

The CDR3 DNA is TGTGCCAGCAGCGTAGGTAGCAGCTTAAACACCATATATTTT. It codes for CASSVGSSLNTIYF. The rearrangement joins TRBV9 to TRBJ1-3; unclear D gene. Trimming cost V 0 bases and J 6 bases, with 10 bases left between them. CDR1 is SGDLS, CDR2 YYNGEE, per germline. CDR3 length: 14 residues.

This sequence joins TRBV5-4 and TRBJ2-3; D unresolved. The germline CDR1 and CDR2 sequences are SGHNT and YYREEE (reference sequence). V lost 4 bases and J 0 bases, leaving 12 bases between the germline ends. The CDR3 totals 15 residues. DNA of the CDR3: TGTGCCAGCAGCCCCGTCCCCGTGAGCACAGATACGCAGTATTTT. It yields the protein CASSPVPVSTDTQYF.

The chain recombines TRBV30 with TRBJ1-2, with TRBD1 as a possible D gene (5 bases). Trimming cost V 4 bases and J 7 bases, with 16 bases left between them. This CDR3 contains 13 residues. CDR1 and CDR2 from the germline V gene are GTSNPN and SVGIG (reference sequence). The CDR3, as DNA: TGTGCCTGGAAAGTCAGGGCGTTGGCTGGCTACACCTTC. Its protein is CAWKVRALAGYTF.

V and J are TRBV5-4 and TRBJ2-7; 7 nucleotides align to TRBD1. This CDR3 has 13 amino acids. The V segment lost 4 bases and the J segment 1 base; nucleotides outside the gene matches: 2. Germline V gives CDR1 SGHNT, CDR2 YYREEE (reference sequence). Written as DNA, the CDR3 is TGTGCCAGCAGCGGGGACAGTTCCTACGAGCAGTACTTC. It yields the protein CASSGDSSYEQYF.

The genes are TRBV7-9 and TRBJ1-4; TRBD1 matches 8 bases. The CDR3 extends over 15 amino acids. Per the germline V gene, CDR1 is SEHNR and CDR2 is FQNEAQ (reference sequence). J was trimmed by 7 bases and V by 1 base; bases with no gene match: 5. Here the CDR3 reads CASSLGGQVLEKLFF. Here the CDR3 DNA reads TGTGCCAGCAGCTTAGGGGGACAGGTACTTGAAAAACTGTTTTTT.

The V gene is TRBV28, the J gene TRBJ1-5, with D possibly matching TRBD1 (6 bases). Germline values: CDR1 MDHEN, CDR2 SYDVKM. The CDR3 has 16 amino acids. The ends were cut back, 6 bases at V and 2 bases at J, with 17 bases in the middle. As DNA, the CDR3 is TGTGCCAGCAGCTCCGTGACAGGTTTGGGCAATCAGCCCCAGCATTTT. Its translation is CASSSVTGLGNQPQHF.

Only one count was recorded for this clone. CDR3 coding DNA: TGCGCCAGCAGCCTGGAGGCCTCCCTACTCAATGAGCAGTTCTTC. It is translated as CASSLEASLLNEQFF. J is TRBJ2-1 and V is TRBV4-1; possibly TRBD2 for D (5 bases). Trimming stripped 4 bases from V and 6 bases from J, with 16 bases between. The CDR3 totals 15 residues. Per germline, CDR1 MGHRA and CDR2 YSYEKL.

This rearrangement joins TRBV6-6 to TRBJ2-7, with a tentative D call TRBD1 (6 bases). In germline, CDR1 is MNHNY, CDR2 SVGAGI (reference sequence). The CDR3 is 12 residues long. V was trimmed by 6 bases and J by 5 bases, leaving 11 bases between them. In nucleotides, the CDR3 is TGTGCCAGCAGCCCAGGGGCTCACGAGCAGTACTTC. Translated, it gives CASSPGAHEQYF.

J is TRBJ1-2 and V is TRBV7-8; maybe TRBD1 (5 bases). The CDR3 runs 20 residues. CDR1 and CDR2 (germline): SGHVS, FQNEAQ. The V gene lost 5 bases and the J gene lost 0 bases, with 28 bases spanning the gap. For the CDR3, the DNA is TGTGCCAGCAGCCCCGTCTTACTCCCGCGACGAGGGACTTCTAACTATGGCTACACCTTC. Its translation: CASSPVLLPRRGTSNYGYTF.

The V gene is TRBV6-5, the J gene TRBJ2-2; no reliable D call. The CDR3 has 15 residues. The V and J ends lost 0 bases and 6 bases respectively, with 11 bases between them. CDR1 is MNHEY and CDR2 is SVGAGI in the germline V gene. CDR3 nucleotides: TGTGCCAGCAGTTACTCGATCTGGGCGTCCGGGGAGCTGTTTTTT. Its protein product is CASSYSIWASGELFF.

The V gene is TRBV4-3, the J gene TRBJ2-5; TRBD2 matches 8 bases. Losses at the gene ends were 1 base for V and 5 bases for J; bases not matched to a gene: 9. CDR1 is LGHNA and CDR2 is YSLEER in the germline V gene. The CDR3 contains 16 residues. The CDR3 DNA sequence: TGCGCCAGCAGCCAAGGGGTCGGGAGGGCCGGGGAGACCCAGTACTTC. It is translated as CASSQGVGRAGETQYF.

There are a few counts of this clone. This chain uses TRBV6-5 with TRBJ1-2; no reliable D call. V lost 5 bases and J 7 bases, leaving 11 bases between the germline ends. CDR1 is MNHEY and CDR2 is SVGAGI in the germline V gene. CDR3 size: 12 residues. CDR3 amino acids: CASSKWGVGYTF. CDR3 nucleotides: TGTGCCAGCAGTAAGTGGGGAGTTGGCTACACCTTC.

The chain combines TRBV6-5 with TRBJ1-4; D remains ambiguous. The CDR3 is 14 amino acids. From germline, CDR1 is MNHEY and CDR2 SVGAGI. Deletions cut 8 bases from V and 2 bases from J, with 12 bases between. DNA for the CDR3: TGTGCCAGCGCTTCGGTGTGGACTAATGAAAAACTGTTTTTT. Translating it yields CASASVWTNEKLFF.

This clone was detected once. The chain employs TRBV18 and TRBJ1-4; TRBD1 aligns across 9 bases. Germline CDR1 and CDR2: KGHSH and LQKENI. This CDR3 has 15 amino acids. Trimming cost V 3 bases and J 5 bases; bases outside gene matches: 4. CDR3 nucleotides: TGTGCCAGCTCACCGGGACAGGGCAACAATGAAAAACTGTTTTTT. This gives the protein CASSPGQGNNEKLFF.

V gene TRBV19 combines with J gene TRBJ2-7; 7 positions agree with TRBD1. The germline V gene has CDR1 LNHDA and CDR2 SQIVND (reference sequence). The CDR3 is 17 residues long. V was pared by 5 bases and J by 6 bases, with 19 bases of the junction left unmatched. CDR3 in DNA: TGTGCCAGTAGTCCGGAAGGGCCGACAGGGATGCGCGGCGAGCAGTACTTC. Amino acids: CASSPEGPTGMRGEQYF.

This clone occurred a few times. The rearrangement links TRBV3-1 (or the pseudogene TRBV3-2) to TRBJ2-7; 12 bases align to TRBD1. Germline V gene sequence: CDR1 LGHDT, CDR2 YNNKEL (reference sequence). V shed 4 bases and J 7 bases; nucleotides not matched to a gene: 8. This CDR3 comprises 15 residues. The DNA for the CDR3 is TGTGCCAGCAGCCCTCGGGACAGGGGGCTGGGAGAGCAGTACTTC. This gives the protein CASSPRDRGLGEQYF.

This rearrangement joins TRBV28 to TRBJ2-1, with TRBD2 identical over 11 bases. V dropped 7 bases and J dropped 5; count of bases not matched to a gene: 13. The CDR3 has 17 amino acids. Germline CDR1 reads MDHEN; CDR2 reads SYDVKM. In nucleotides, the CDR3 is TGTGCCAGCATCCCCATTACCGGGACTAGCGGAAACAATGAGCAGTTCTTC. Translated, it gives CASIPITGTSGNNEQFF.

Notes on this clone: At one of its ends the junction is not consistent with the germline gene, which may arise from a read error. The genes are TRBV12-3 or TRBV12-4 and TRBJ1-1; D is unclear. The CDR3 is made up of 10 amino acids. The CDR3 region is CASSLLEFIF. The CDR3 DNA is TGTGCCAGCAGTTTATTGGAGTTTATCTTT.

V usage is TRBV9 and J usage is TRBJ1-1, with 7 bases matching TRBD1. The CDR3 contains 14 residues. CDR1 and CDR2 (germline): SGDLS, YYNGEE. V was pared by 4 bases and J by 8 bases, with 11 bases of the junction left unmatched. CDR3 DNA: TGTGCCAGCAGCCCACGGACCTCAGGGGGAGAAGCTTTCTTT. Translating gives CASSPRTSGGEAFF. Together with reference TRBV9 and TRBJ1-1, the CDR3 gives the full variable domain: DSGVTQTPKHLITATGQRVTLRCSPRSGDLSVYWYQQSLDQGLQFLIQYYNGEERAKGNILERFSAQQFPDLHSELNLSSLELGDSALYFCASSPRTSGGEAFFGQGTRLTVV.